This entry lists 12 T cell receptor beta chains sequenced from one sample in a study of cytomegalovirus exposure and HLA in healthy donors. The primer mix had 60 Vbeta and 13 Jbeta primers. Some clones are missing from TCRdb's copy, which holds only in-frame ones; the method was immunoSEQ multiplex PCR. The profile shows 150,000 to 200,000 clones, around 75% of them singletons. Source material: PBMCs. These receptors were obtained from a woman between 25 and 40 years old in good health and CMV-seropositive.

This chain links TRBV5-6 with TRBJ1-6, with 7 nucleotides matching TRBD1. Germline CDR1 and CDR2: SGHDT and YYEEEE. Germline trimming cut 1 base from V and 9 bases from J; bases unmatched to any gene: 10. The CDR3 sequence is 16 residues long. CDR3 sequence (DNA): TGTGCCAGCAGCTTGAGAGAGGGGGCCGGGATTTCACCCCTCCACTTT. Protein: CASSLREGAGISPLHF.

This clone has more than one count but fewer than ten. The rearrangement joins TRBV6-1 to TRBJ1-1; D unresolved. CDR1 and CDR2 (germline): MNHNS, SASEGT. Trimming took off 7 bases at V and 1 base at J, with 10 bases between the two ends. This CDR3 comprises 13 residues. CDR3 sequence reads: CASIWEGNTEAFF. The CDR3 nucleotides read TGTGCCAGCATCTGGGAGGGGAACACTGAAGCTTTCTTT.

V and J are TRBV6-5 and TRBJ1-6; the D is unclear. CDR3 length equals 13 residues. V gave up 10 bases and J gave up 7 bases, with 14 bases separating them. Germline lookup yields CDR1 MNHEY and CDR2 SVGAGI. The CDR3 loop reads CATRQFENSPLHF. The CDR3 DNA sequence: TGTGCCACTCGACAATTTGAAAATTCACCCCTCCACTTT.

V gene TRBV19 combines with J gene TRBJ1-3; no clear D. CDR3 size: 14 residues. Trimming shortened V by 6 bases and J by 0 bases, and 9 bases separated the two germline ends. Germline V gives CDR1 LNHDA, CDR2 SQIVND (reference sequence). In nucleotides, the CDR3 is TGTGCCAGTAGATCAGGTTCCTCTGGAAACACCATATATTTT. Translated, it gives CASRSGSSGNTIYF.

The V and J genes are TRBV11-1 and TRBJ1-6; a possible D gene is TRBD1 (5 bases). Trimming shortened V by 1 base and J by 10 bases, and 17 bases separated the two germline ends. The CDR3 spans 16 residues. Germline loops: CDR1 SGHAT, CDR2 FQDESV (reference sequence). CDR3 residues: CASSLGWQGAGSPLHF. CDR3 nucleotides: TGTGCCAGCAGCTTAGGGTGGCAAGGAGCAGGGTCACCCCTCCACTTT.

The chain has TRBV5-4 and TRBJ2-2; no firm D call. The CDR3 length is 17 residues. Germline V CDR1 and CDR2: SGHNT, YYREEE (reference sequence). The V gene lost 0 bases and the J gene lost 4 bases, with 16 bases spanning the gap. CDR3 sequence: CASSLVGGGSSTGELFF. The CDR3 bases are TGTGCCAGCAGCTTGGTAGGCGGCGGCTCCAGCACCGGGGAGCTGTTTTTT.

In its sample, this clone was seen a few times. V and J are TRBV9 and TRBJ1-2, with 10 bases matching TRBD1. Losses at the gene ends were 3 bases for V and 3 bases for J; bases not matched to a gene: 11. CDR3 length: 17 amino acids. Germline CDR1 is SGDLS and CDR2 is YYNGEE. CDR3: CASSDQRGTGVDYGYTF. The CDR3 DNA reads TGTGCCAGCAGCGATCAGAGGGGGACAGGGGTGGACTATGGCTACACCTTC.

V and J are TRBV10-3 and TRBJ2-7, with 7 bases that match TRBD2. The CDR3 has 14 residues. CDR1 is ENHRY, CDR2 SYGVKD, per germline. The V segment lost 5 bases and the J segment 1 base; nucleotides outside the gene matches: 5. For the CDR3, the DNA is TGTGCCATCAGTTCTATCGGGGGGTCCTACGAGCAGTACTTC. Its translation: CAISSIGGSYEQYF.

The count of this clone is one. This chain links TRBV28 with TRBJ1-2; no clear D. Trimming removed 10 bases at V and 5 bases at J, with 17 bases between. The germline V gene encodes CDR1 MDHEN and CDR2 SYDVKM. The CDR3 contains 13 residues. CDR3 residues: CAISPVSTYGYTF. The DNA of the CDR3 is TGTGCCATCAGCCCAGTTTCGACTTATGGCTACACCTTC.

This clone was detected only once. The chain carries TRBV9 and TRBJ2-7; a weak D match, TRBD2 (6 bases). The CDR3 contains 16 residues. The ends were cut back, 0 bases at V and 3 bases at J, with 16 bases in the middle. Per the germline V gene, CDR1 is SGDLS and CDR2 is YYNGEE. CDR3 sequence: CASSVGVMEGSYEQYF. The CDR3 coding sequence is TGTGCCAGCAGCGTAGGGGTTATGGAGGGAAGCTACGAGCAGTACTTC.

This clone was picked up a small number of times. The chain combines TRBV19 with TRBJ2-5; a weak D match, TRBD1 (6 bases). Between the trimmed V and J ends, which lost 7 bases and 5 bases, there was a span of 14 bases. Germline loops: CDR1 LNHDA, CDR2 SQIVND (reference sequence). The CDR3 is 13 amino acids. The CDR3 spells CASKRSQGETQYF. The CDR3 DNA follows: TGTGCCAGTAAACGTTCCCAGGGGGAGACCCAGTACTTC.

In its sample, this clone was seen a few times. The identical CDR3 is also encoded by other nucleotide sequences in the sample. The chain couples TRBV18 to TRBJ1-5; D is unresolved. Germline V CDR1 and CDR2: KGHSH, LQKENI. This CDR3 is 13 amino acids long. Trimming took off 1 base at V and 7 bases at J, with 8 bases between the two ends. The CDR3 protein is CASSPQGDQPQHF. The CDR3 DNA reads as TGTGCCAGCTCACCACAGGGAGACCAGCCCCAGCATTTT.